Below are 16 T cell receptor beta chains sequenced from a single sample in a study of T-cell memory formation after mild COVID-19. TCRdb used MiXCR to reprocess the 5' RACE reads, holding one entry per CDR3 protein. The sample lists fewer than 400,000 distinct CDR3 sequences; about an eighth were seen once. The sequencing sample was made of PBMCs or a T cell subset sorted from them (not recorded which). These receptor sequences come from a man aged 18 to 29 who had mild COVID-19 (a few samples of this study predate the infection). Cell type and time point are not known.

V gene TRBV7-2 combines with J gene TRBJ1-6; D unresolved. The CDR3 length is 15 residues. CDR1 and CDR2 (germline): SGHTA, FQGNSA. V dropped 3 bases and J dropped 8 bases, with 14 bases sitting between them. CDR3 sequence (DNA): TGTGCCAGCAGCTTGGGTTTTCAACCTTATTCACCCCTCCACTTT. Protein: CASSLGFQPYSPLHF.

The chain uses TRBV25-1 and TRBJ2-7; 8 bases match TRBD1. The length of the CDR3 is 15 residues. Germline assignment: CDR1 MGHDK and CDR2 SYGVNS. V lost 6 bases and J lost 0; bases outside the gene matches: 7. The CDR3 bases are TGTGCCAGCAGATCGGGGACAGGCCGCTCCTACGAGCAGTACTTC. Translation: CASRSGTGRSYEQYF.

This rearrangement joins TRBV6-2 or TRBV6-3 to TRBJ2-7; D not certain. With 6 bases removed from V and 8 bases from J, the gap between germline ends came to 14 bases. Germline CDR1 is MNHEY and CDR2 is SVGEGT. The CDR3 consists of 12 residues. The CDR3 sequence: CASSAVGLQQYF. Here the CDR3 DNA reads TGTGCCAGCAGCGCGGTGGGTCTCCAGCAGTACTTC.

This rearrangement joins TRBV7-9 to TRBJ2-7; 9 bases match TRBD1. With V trimmed by 4 bases and J by 3 bases, 7 bases remained unmatched. This CDR3 is 15 amino acids long. In germline, CDR1 is SEHNR, CDR2 FQNEAQ (reference sequence). CDR3 DNA: TGTGCCAGCAGCTCACAGGGGGCGACCTACTACGAGCAGTACTTC. It specifies CASSSQGATYYEQYF.

There are many counts of this clonotype. The chain couples TRBV27 to TRBJ2-7; D is perhaps TRBD2 (6 bases). Germline V gene lookup returns CDR1 MNHEY and CDR2 SMNVEV (reference sequence). The ends were cut back, 2 bases at V and 2 bases at J, with 13 bases in the middle. The CDR3 sequence is 15 residues long. CDR3 bases: TGTGCCAGCAGTTTAACGGGACGGGGGACCTACGAGCAGTACTTC. Translating gives CASSLTGRGTYEQYF.

Of note for this clonotype: A much bigger clone sits one base away, suggesting this may be a read error. The gene calls are TRBV6-5 and TRBJ2-7, with D possibly being TRBD1 (5 bases). The CDR3 covers 14 residues. Between the trimmed V and J ends, which lost 6 bases and 8 bases, there was a span of 20 bases. Germline V CDR1 and CDR2: MNHEY, SVGAGI. The CDR3 nucleotides read TGTGCCAGCAGACTCCAGCTCCCAGTGGACAAGCAGTACTTC. This encodes CASRLQLPVDKQYF.

CDR3 DNA: TGCGCCAGCAGCGAACGGACTAGCGGTCGTTTGGGGACCCAGTACTTC. Encoded protein: CASSERTSGRLGTQYF. V usage is TRBV4-1 and J usage is TRBJ2-5, with 10 nucleotides matching TRBD2. CDR3 size: 16 residues. From germline, CDR1 is MGHRA and CDR2 YSYEKL. Trimming at V came to 5 bases and at J to 7 bases, leaving 13 bases not matched to a gene.

The chain combines TRBV7-8 with TRBJ2-5; D gene unclear. This CDR3 comprises 14 residues. The germline V gene has CDR1 SGHVS and CDR2 FQNEAQ. V was clipped by 4 bases and J by 3 bases, with 12 bases between them. The CDR3 region is CASSWGSGEETQYF. CDR3 DNA sequence: TGTGCCAGCAGCTGGGGATCAGGAGAAGAGACCCAGTACTTC. The variable domain in full, with the rest retrieved from reference TRBV7-8 and TRBJ2-5, is GAGVSQSPRYKVAKRGQDVALRCDPISGHVSLFWYQQALGQGPEFLTYFQNEAQLDKSGLPSDRFFAERPEGSVSTLKIQRTQQEDSAVYLCASSWGSGEETQYFGPGTRLLVL.

The chain employs TRBV6-5 and TRBJ2-2, with D unresolved. The V gene's germline CDR1 is MNHEY and CDR2 SVGAGI. V gave up 5 bases and J gave up 5 bases, with 15 bases separating them. This CDR3 has 15 amino acids. This CDR3 reads CASSVQEVRTGELFF. In nucleotides, the CDR3 is TGTGCCAGCAGTGTCCAGGAAGTAAGGACCGGGGAGCTGTTTTTT.

The table lists this clonotype with many counts. The chain employs TRBV9 and TRBJ2-7, with D possibly TRBD2 on 6 matching bases. There are 11 residues in the CDR3. Looked up from germline, CDR1 is SGDLS and CDR2 is YYNGEE. V was cut by 7 bases and J by 4 bases, with 9 bases left in between. The CDR3 DNA is TGTGCCAGCGGGGAGGCATACGAGCAGTACTTC. This encodes CASGEAYEQYF.

The genes are TRBV29-1 and TRBJ1-2; D gene ambiguous. The V gene's germline CDR1 is SQVTM and CDR2 ANQGSEA. V was trimmed by 3 bases and J by 8 bases, leaving 13 bases between them. This CDR3 contains 12 residues. As DNA, the CDR3 is TGCAGCGTTGAGGGAGGTGGCAAGGGCTACACCTTC. The encoded protein is CSVEGGGKGYTF.

This clonotype occurred a few times. The rearrangement uses TRBV18 and TRBJ1-3; unclear D gene. Germline loops: CDR1 KGHSH, CDR2 LQKENI. V was cut by 6 bases and J by 1 base, with 16 bases left in between. The CDR3 consists of 16 residues. CDR3 residues: CASSGWQTKSGNTIYF. CDR3 in DNA: TGTGCCAGCTCCGGGTGGCAGACTAAATCTGGAAACACCATATATTTT.

CDR3 bases: TGCAGTGCTTCGCCCCACGGGGGCACTGGGGCCAACGTCCTGACTTTC. As protein: CSASPHGGTGANVLTF. V usage is TRBV20-1 and J usage is TRBJ2-6; D is possibly TRBD1 or TRBD2 (6 bases each). V was clipped by 5 bases and J by 2 bases, with 16 bases between them. The germline gives CDR1 DFQATT, CDR2 SNEGSKA (reference sequence). The CDR3 covers 16 residues.

This clonotype occurred a few times. The chain employs TRBV6-6 and TRBJ2-7; D may be TRBD1 (5 bases). The CDR3 sequence is 13 residues long. From germline, CDR1 is MNHNY and CDR2 SVGAGI (reference sequence). V lost 6 bases, J lost 2 bases, and 11 bases lay in between. The CDR3 loop is CASRGHETYEQYV. DNA of the CDR3: TGTGCCAGCAGAGGACACGAAACCTACGAGCAGTACGTC.

CDR3 in DNA: TGTGCCAGCAACGGACCGAACACCGGGGAGCTGTTTTTT. Its translation is CASNGPNTGELFF. V and J are TRBV6-2 or TRBV6-3 and TRBJ2-2; no firm D call. Trimming shortened V by 7 bases and J by 0 bases, and 6 bases separated the two germline ends. Germline V gene lookup returns CDR1 MNHEY and CDR2 SVGEGT. This CDR3 spans 13 amino acids.

This clonotype has a handful of counts. The chain carries TRBV18 and TRBJ2-2; TRBD1 might be the D (5 bases). The CDR3 contains 17 residues. Per the germline V gene, CDR1 is KGHSH and CDR2 is LQKENI. V lost 2 bases, J lost 2 bases, and 15 bases lay in between. The DNA for the CDR3 is TGTGCCAGCTCACCATTGTCCCGGACAAGCAACACCGGGGAGCTGTTTTTT. The encoded protein is CASSPLSRTSNTGELFF.